A selection of T cell receptor beta chains follows, all from one sample in a study of blood T cell repertoires in COVID-19. Profiling relied on immunoSEQ multiplex PCR, and the TCRdb table lists in-frame clones only, not all of them. Found here are roughly 77,000 clones, 65% to 85% of them singletons; the top ten hold about 15%. The sequenced sample was peripheral blood. Receptor source: a man aged 55 to 70 with COVID-19, enrolled during active disease. Both conserved end residues are part of each CDR3. A D gene is named only where the DNA matches it firmly. Clone sizes are given selectively: once, few, many, or a class where the clone is expanded.

CASSIVGLNNEKLFF	TGTGCCAGTAGTATAGTTGGACTCAATAATGAAAAACTGTTTTTT	NA	TRBJ1-4	TRBV19	NA
CASSGPRSGANVLTF	TGTGCCAGCAGTGGGCCCAGGTCTGGGGCCAACGTCCTGACTTTC	NA	TRBJ2-6	TRBV28	once
CASSPPRVDTQYF	TGTGCCAGCTCACCACCGAGAGTCGATACGCAGTATTTT	NA	TRBJ2-3	TRBV18	NA
CASSLVGPHNEQFF	TGTGCCAGCAGCTTAGTGGGGCCTCACAATGAGCAGTTCTTC	NA	TRBJ2-1	TRBV5-6	few
CASSLEQGNSPLHF	TGTGCCAGCAGCTTGGAACAGGGGAATTCACCCCTCCACTTT	TRBD1	TRBJ1-6	TRBV5-4	NA
CASSSSGVNTDTQYF	TGTGCCAGCAGCTCATCAGGGGTAAACACAGATACGCAGTATTTT	NA	TRBJ2-3	TRBV5-4	NA
CASSVNPTSEWDTQYF	TGTGCCAGCAGCGTCAACCCGACTAGCGAATGGGATACGCAGTATTTT	TRBD2	TRBJ2-3	TRBV9	few
CASRLGGSGREQYF	TGTGCCAGCAGGCTGGGTGGGAGTGGGCGCGAGCAGTACTTC	NA	TRBJ2-7	TRBV13	NA
CASNRGLAGGEQYF	TGTGCCAGCAACCGGGGACTAGCGGGGGGAGAGCAGTACTTC	TRBD2	TRBJ2-7	TRBV3-1/TRBV3-2	NA
CSGGTSVNNEQFF	TGCAGCGGTGGGACTAGCGTAAACAATGAGCAGTTCTTC	TRBD2	TRBJ2-1	TRBV29-1	NA
CASSSTGLTSGRSYEQYF	TGCGCCAGCAGCTCAACTGGCCTGACTAGCGGGAGGTCTTACGAGCAGTACTTC	TRBD2	TRBJ2-7	TRBV5-1	NA
CASSSGASGDTDTQYF	TGTGCCAGTAGTAGCGGTGCTAGCGGGGACACAGATACGCAGTATTTT	TRBD2	TRBJ2-3	TRBV19	few
CASSLTGAPRGGTQYF	TGTGCCAGCAGCTTAACGGGCGCCCCCAGGGGTGGGACCCAGTACTTC	NA	TRBJ2-5	TRBV7-3	NA
CASSQSGTDNEQFF	TGTGCCAGCAGCCAGAGCGGGACCGACAATGAGCAGTTCTTC	TRBD2	TRBJ2-1	TRBV3-1/TRBV3-2	few
CSAPGVYGYTF	TGCAGTGCCCCCGGGGTCTATGGCTACACCTTC	NA	TRBJ1-2	TRBV20-1	NA
CASSLLSGDTDTQYF	TGTGCCAGCAGCTTACTTAGCGGGGACACAGATACGCAGTATTTT	TRBD2	TRBJ2-3	TRBV7-9	NA
CASSSGLAGGYEQYF	TGTGCCAGCAGCTCGGGACTAGCGGGAGGTTACGAGCAGTACTTC	TRBD2	TRBJ2-7	TRBV7-2	NA
CASRDFPDTQYF	TGTGCCAGCAGGGACTTCCCAGATACGCAGTATTTT	NA	TRBJ2-3	TRBV6-5	NA
CASTSGDVLTF	TGTGCCAGCACGTCCGGGGACGTCCTGACTTTC	NA	TRBJ2-6	TRBV28	NA
CASSLGRANYGYTF	TGTGCCAGCAGCTTGGGCAGGGCCAACTATGGCTACACCTTC	NA	TRBJ1-2	TRBV11-3	NA
CASRDRGYYGYTF	TGTGCCAGTAGAGACAGGGGATACTATGGCTACACCTTC	TRBD1	TRBJ1-2	TRBV2	NA
CASSLGTGDQPQHF	TGCGCCAGCAGCCTCGGGACAGGTGATCAGCCCCAGCATTTT	TRBD1	TRBJ1-5	TRBV5-1	NA
CASNPGTNTALYEQYF	TGCGCCAGCAACCCCGGGACAAATACAGCGTTATACGAGCAGTACTTC	NA	TRBJ2-7	TRBV5-1	NA
CASSRRPGQLTGYTF	TGTGCCAGCAGCAGACGCCCGGGACAGCTGACGGGCTACACCTTC	TRBD1	TRBJ1-2	TRBV14	NA
CASSQGDRGYYGYTF	TGCGCCAGCAGCCAAGGAGACAGGGGGTACTATGGCTACACCTTC	TRBD1	TRBJ1-2	TRBV4-1	few
CASSWDRGGGYTF	TGTGCCAGCAGCTGGGACAGGGGGGGTGGCTACACCTTC	TRBD1	TRBJ1-2	TRBV5-4	NA
CASSSDRGSGGYTF	TGTGCCAGCAGCTCCGACAGGGGGTCTGGGGGCTACACCTTC	TRBD1	TRBJ1-2	TRBV7-3	NA
CASSQESPIGAGGWDTQYF	TGCGCCAGCAGCCAAGAATCCCCTATCGGAGCGGGGGGTTGGGATACGCAGTATTTT	TRBD2	TRBJ2-3	TRBV4-1	few
CASSSGLALVDTQYF	TGCGCCAGCAGCTCGGGACTAGCCCTGGTGGATACGCAGTATTTT	TRBD2	TRBJ2-3	TRBV5-1	NA
CATSVGGEGTEAFF	TGTGCCACCAGTGTCGGGGGGGAGGGCACTGAAGCTTTCTTT	NA	TRBJ1-1	TRBV24-1	once
CASSDQSYEQYF	TGCGCCAGCAGTGACCAATCCTACGAGCAGTACTTC	NA	TRBJ2-7	TRBV10-2	NA
CASSPSAGGYGYTF	TGTGCCAGCAGTCCCTCCGCAGGGGGCTATGGCTACACCTTC	TRBD1	TRBJ1-2	TRBV28	NA
CASRRTTGGEQFF	TGTGCCAGCAGGCGAACCACTGGCGGTGAGCAGTTCTTC	NA	TRBJ2-1	TRBV2	NA
CASSPSQGTTDTQYF	TGTGCCAGCTCACCGTCGCAGGGGACCACAGATACGCAGTATTTT	NA	TRBJ2-3	TRBV18	NA
CAISGQDNQPQHF	TGTGCCATCTCCGGACAGGATAATCAGCCCCAGCATTTT	TRBD1	TRBJ1-5	TRBV10-3	NA
CASTYTGANSYEQYF	TGTGCCAGCACCTATACAGGGGCCAACTCCTACGAGCAGTACTTC	TRBD1	TRBJ2-7	TRBV6-5	NA
CASSLLTEAFF	TGTGCCAGCAGCCTCCTCACTGAAGCTTTCTTT	NA	TRBJ1-1	TRBV11-2	NA
CASSIADRPAYEQYF	TGCGCCAGCAGCATAGCGGACAGGCCCGCCTACGAGCAGTACTTC	NA	TRBJ2-7	TRBV5-1	NA
CASSLAIGQTTGELFF	TGCGCCAGCAGCTTGGCCATCGGTCAAACCACCGGGGAGCTGTTTTTT	NA	TRBJ2-2	TRBV5-1	once
CSVSRGADGGELFF	TGCAGCGTCAGCAGGGGGGCGGATGGCGGGGAGCTGTTTTTT	NA	TRBJ2-2	TRBV29-1	NA
CASNTGISYEQYF	TGTGCCAGCAACACAGGAATCTCCTACGAGCAGTACTTC	NA	TRBJ2-7	TRBV6-5	once
CASSQGGGLEIEQYF	TGTGCCAGCAGCCAAGGCGGGGGGCTAGAAATCGAGCAGTACTTC	TRBD2	TRBJ2-7	TRBV3-1/TRBV3-2	NA
CASLDRAYTEAFF	TGTGCCAGCCTGGACAGGGCATACACTGAAGCTTTCTTT	TRBD1	TRBJ1-1	TRBV2	NA
CASSGGAGSGKETQYF	TGTGCCAGCAGCGGTGGGGCGGGATCAGGTAAAGAGACCCAGTACTTC	NA	TRBJ2-5	TRBV9	few
CASSHGDGELFF	TGTGCCAGCTCGCACGGGGACGGGGAGCTGTTTTTT	NA	TRBJ2-2	TRBV18	NA
CASRSIVATLRTEAFF	TGTGCCAGCAGAAGCATAGTAGCTACACTTCGCACTGAAGCTTTCTTT	NA	TRBJ1-1	TRBV21-1	NA
CASSSRTGGTEAFF	TGTGCCAGCAGTTCCCGGACAGGGGGGACTGAAGCTTTCTTT	TRBD1	TRBJ1-1	TRBV4-2	NA
CASWMGGLGKLFF	TGTGCCAGCTGGATGGGAGGCTTAGGGAAACTGTTTTTT	NA	TRBJ1-4	TRBV12-3/TRBV12-4	few
CATSRDRGGNEQYF	TGTGCCACCAGCAGGGACAGGGGTGGGAACGAGCAGTACTTC	TRBD1	TRBJ2-7	TRBV15	NA
CASSQDLARGEQYF	TGTGCCAGCAGCCAAGACTTGGCTCGGGGCGAGCAGTACTTC	NA	TRBJ2-7	TRBV3-1/TRBV3-2	NA
CATGDRSADTQYF	TGTGCCACCGGGGACAGGTCCGCAGATACGCAGTATTTT	TRBD1	TRBJ2-3	TRBV24-1	NA
CASSLGSGTSPEKLFF	TGCGCCAGCAGCTTGGGGTCGGGGACATCGCCCGAAAAACTGTTTTTT	NA	TRBJ1-4	TRBV5-1	NA
CASSTWTGTSVTDTQYF	TGCGCCAGCAGCACCTGGACCGGGACTAGCGTCACAGATACGCAGTATTTT	TRBD2	TRBJ2-3	TRBV5-1	NA
CASSSRTGDLEAFF	TGCGCCAGCAGCTCCCGGACAGGCGACCTTGAAGCTTTCTTT	TRBD1	TRBJ1-1	TRBV4-1	once
CATSGPPGTGGRNYGYTF	TGTGCCACCAGTGGCCCACCCGGGACAGGGGGCCGAAACTATGGCTACACCTTC	TRBD1	TRBJ1-2	TRBV24-1	NA
CATGGPPENIQYF	TGTGCCACCGGGGGTCCCCCCGAAAACATTCAGTACTTC	NA	TRBJ2-4	TRBV10-3	NA
CASSSDRAQPQHF	TGTGCCAGCAGCAGTGACAGGGCTCAGCCCCAGCATTTT	NA	TRBJ1-5	TRBV21-1	NA
CASSDRGVGEKLFF	TGTGCCAGCAGCGACAGGGGAGTAGGGGAAAAACTGTTTTTT	TRBD1	TRBJ1-4	TRBV6-5	NA
CAWREGRTEAFF	TGTGCCTGGCGGGAGGGAAGGACTGAAGCTTTCTTT	NA	TRBJ1-1	TRBV30	NA
CASSGDRAYEQYF	TGTGCCAGCAGCGGGGACAGGGCCTACGAGCAGTACTTC	TRBD1	TRBJ2-7	TRBV5-6	NA